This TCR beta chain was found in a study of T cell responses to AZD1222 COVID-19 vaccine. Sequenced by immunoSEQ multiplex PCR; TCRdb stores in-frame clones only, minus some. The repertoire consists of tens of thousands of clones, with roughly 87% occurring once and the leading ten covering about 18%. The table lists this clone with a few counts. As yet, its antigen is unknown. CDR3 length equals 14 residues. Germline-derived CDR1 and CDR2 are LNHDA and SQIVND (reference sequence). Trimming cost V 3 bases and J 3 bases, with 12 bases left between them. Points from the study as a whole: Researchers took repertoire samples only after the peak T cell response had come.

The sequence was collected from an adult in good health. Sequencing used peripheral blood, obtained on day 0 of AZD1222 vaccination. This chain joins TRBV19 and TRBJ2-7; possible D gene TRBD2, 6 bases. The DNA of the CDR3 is TGTGCCAGTAGTATGAGTGGAGGGGTCTACGAGCAGTACTTC. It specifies CASSMSGGVYEQYF.